This T cell receptor (beta chain) emerged from a study of blood T cell repertoires in COVID-19. Data came from immunoSEQ multiplex PCR; TCRdb stores just in-frame clones and leaves some out. This table has about 140,000 clones, about 87% appearing once. This receptor was taken from a woman of 80 years or more with acute or convalescent COVID-19. Input material: peripheral blood.

The CDR3 coding sequence is TGTGCCAGCAGTTCACAGGGCTACGAGCAGTACTTC. As protein: CASSSQGYEQYF. J is TRBJ2-7 and V is TRBV6-6; a possible D gene is TRBD1 (6 bases). This CDR3 region has 12 residues. Germline V gene lookup returns CDR1 MNHNY and CDR2 SVGAGI (reference sequence). Trimming shortened V by 4 bases and J by 3 bases, and 7 bases separated the two germline ends.